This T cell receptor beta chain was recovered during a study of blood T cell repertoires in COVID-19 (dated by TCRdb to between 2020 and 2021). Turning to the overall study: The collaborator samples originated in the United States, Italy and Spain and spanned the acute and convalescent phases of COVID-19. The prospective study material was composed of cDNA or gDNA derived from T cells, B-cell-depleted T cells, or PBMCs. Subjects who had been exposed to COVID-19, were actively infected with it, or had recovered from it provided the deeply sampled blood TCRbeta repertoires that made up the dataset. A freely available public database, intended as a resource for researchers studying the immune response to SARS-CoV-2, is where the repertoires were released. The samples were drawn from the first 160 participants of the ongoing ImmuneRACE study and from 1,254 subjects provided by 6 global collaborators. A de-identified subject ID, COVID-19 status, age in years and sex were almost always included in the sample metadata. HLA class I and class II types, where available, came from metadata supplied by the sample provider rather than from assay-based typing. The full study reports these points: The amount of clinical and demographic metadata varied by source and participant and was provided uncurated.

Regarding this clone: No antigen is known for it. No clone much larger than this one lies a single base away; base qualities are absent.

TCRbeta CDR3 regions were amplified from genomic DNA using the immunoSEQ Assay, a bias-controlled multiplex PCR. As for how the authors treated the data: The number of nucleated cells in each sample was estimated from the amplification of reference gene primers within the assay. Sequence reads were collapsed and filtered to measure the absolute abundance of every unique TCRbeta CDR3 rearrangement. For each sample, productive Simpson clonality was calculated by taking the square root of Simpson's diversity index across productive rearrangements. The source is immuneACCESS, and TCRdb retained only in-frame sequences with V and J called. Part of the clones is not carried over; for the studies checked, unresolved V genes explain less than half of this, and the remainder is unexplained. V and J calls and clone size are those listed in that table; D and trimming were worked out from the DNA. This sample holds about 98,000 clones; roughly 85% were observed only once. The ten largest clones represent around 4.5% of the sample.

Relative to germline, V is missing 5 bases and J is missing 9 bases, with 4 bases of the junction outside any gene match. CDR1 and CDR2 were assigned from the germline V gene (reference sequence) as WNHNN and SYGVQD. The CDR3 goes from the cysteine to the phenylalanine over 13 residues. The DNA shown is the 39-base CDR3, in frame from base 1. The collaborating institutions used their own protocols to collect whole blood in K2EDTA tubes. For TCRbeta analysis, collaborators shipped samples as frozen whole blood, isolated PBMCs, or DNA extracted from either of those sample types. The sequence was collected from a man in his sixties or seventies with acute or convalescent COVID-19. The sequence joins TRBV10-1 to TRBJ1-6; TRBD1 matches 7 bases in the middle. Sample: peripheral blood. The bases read TGCGCCAGCAGTCCTGACAGGGTTTCACCCCTCCACTTT. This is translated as CASSPDRVSPLHF.